A selection of T cell receptor beta chains follows, all from one sample in a study of blood T cell repertoires in COVID-19. Assay used: immunoSEQ multiplex PCR; TCRdb lists only in-frame clones, some missing. The profile shows about 430,000 clones, 80% to 90% of them singletons. The sequenced sample consisted of PBMCs or T cells enriched from blood (not recorded which). These receptors originate from a man aged 25-40 years who had recovered from COVID-19. Each CDR3 is given with its conserved first and last residue. The D gene is left open where the match is weak. Rows give clone size only sometimes, using once, few, many, or a class for an expanded clone.

D	J	V	size	CDR3	DNA
TRBD1	TRBJ2-1	TRBV25-1	-	CASSDTGTAYNEQFF	TGTGCCAGCAGTGACACCGGGACAGCCTACAATGAGCAGTTCTTC
-	TRBJ1-5	TRBV3-1/TRBV3-2	once	CASSQGGPTNQPQHF	TGTGCCAGCAGCCAAGGAGGGCCCACCAATCAGCCCCAGCATTTT
TRBD1	TRBJ1-2	TRBV5-1	-	CASSLGQGNYGYTF	TGCGCCAGCAGCTTGGGACAGGGGAACTATGGCTACACCTTC
-	TRBJ1-1	TRBV15	few	CATSRDLTEAFF	TGTGCCACCAGCAGAGATCTCACTGAAGCTTTCTTT
TRBD2	TRBJ2-3	TRBV10-3	once	CAISESGTSGTDTQYF	TGTGCCATCAGTGAGTCCGGGACTAGCGGCACAGATACGCAGTATTTT
-	TRBJ2-5	TRBV5-1	-	CASSSGSGRETQYF	TGCGCCAGCAGCTCGGGCTCAGGGAGGGAGACCCAGTACTTC
-	TRBJ1-2	TRBV12-3/TRBV12-4	-	CASSSDRGGTF	TGTGCCAGCAGTTCCGACCGCGGTGGCACCTTC
-	TRBJ1-4	TRBV23-1	-	CASIPREVNEKLFF	TGCGCCAGCATACCCAGGGAGGTTAATGAAAAACTGTTTTTT
TRBD2	TRBJ2-3	TRBV5-6	once	CASSLGGGIPDTQYF	TGTGCCAGCAGCTTGGGGGGAGGGATCCCAGATACGCAGTATTTT
TRBD2	TRBJ2-1	TRBV15	-	CATSRGGLALVGEQFF	TGTGCCACCAGCAGAGGGGGACTAGCCTTGGTAGGTGAGCAGTTCTTC
-	TRBJ2-7	TRBV30	few	CAWSTGQGSLPQYF	TGTGCCTGGAGTACGGGACAAGGGTCACTCCCTCAGTACTTC
TRBD2	TRBJ2-3	TRBV28	-	CASSTISITSGRALSDTQYF	TGTGCCAGCAGCACAATTTCGATCACTAGCGGGAGGGCCTTATCAGATACGCAGTATTTT
-	TRBJ2-5	TRBV29-1	-	CSVEDFASPETQYF	TGCAGCGTTGAAGATTTCGCTAGTCCAGAGACCCAGTACTTC
TRBD1	TRBJ1-3	TRBV29-1	-	CSVSDRATSGNTIYF	TGCAGCGTTTCCGACAGGGCCACCTCTGGAAACACCATATATTTT
-	TRBJ1-6	TRBV12-3/TRBV12-4	-	CASSPTRVSPLHF	TGTGCCAGCAGTCCAACGAGGGTTTCACCCCTCCACTTT
-	TRBJ2-1	TRBV18	-	CASSRQNSYNEQFF	TGTGCCAGCTCACGACAGAACTCCTACAATGAGCAGTTCTTC
-	TRBJ1-3	TRBV9	once	CASTQGRAGNTIYF	TGTGCCAGCACCCAGGGCAGGGCTGGAAACACCATATATTTT
TRBD2	TRBJ2-7	TRBV3-1/TRBV3-2	-	CASSLSSGAHEQYF	TGTGCCAGCAGCCTTTCTAGCGGGGCACACGAGCAGTACTTC
TRBD1	TRBJ1-3	TRBV9	-	CASSVGDSSGNTIYF	TGTGCCAGCAGCGTAGGGGACAGCTCTGGAAACACCATATATTTT
TRBD2	TRBJ2-1	TRBV13	once	CASSLTSGGRMLEYNEQFF	TGTGCCAGCAGCCTAACTAGCGGAGGCCGGATGTTGGAATACAATGAGCAGTTCTTC
TRBD1	TRBJ2-7	TRBV5-6	-	CASSIGQGVGYEQYF	TGTGCCAGCAGCATCGGACAGGGGGTAGGATACGAGCAGTACTTC
-	TRBJ1-6	TRBV2	-	CASMGGGLDSPLHF	TGTGCCAGCATGGGGGGAGGGTTGGATTCACCCCTCCACTTT
TRBD1	TRBJ1-2	TRBV30	-	CAWSVDPGQGTGYTF	TGTGCCTGGAGTGTGGACCCGGGACAGGGGACTGGCTACACCTTC
TRBD1	TRBJ1-5	TRBV19	once	CASSRPGTGWDQPQHF	TGTGCCAGTAGTCGCCCCGGGACAGGGTGGGATCAGCCCCAGCATTTT
-	TRBJ2-7	TRBV1	once	CTSSQAVYEQYF	TGCACCAGCAGCCAAGCGGTATACGAGCAGTACTTC
TRBD2	TRBJ2-1	TRBV6-5	-	CASSWGGGPGDEQFF	TGTGCCAGCAGCTGGGGGGGAGGGCCGGGGGATGAGCAGTTCTTC
-	TRBJ1-2	TRBV3-1/TRBV3-2	-	CASSHSAGPSYGYTF	TGTGCCAGCAGCCATTCGGCAGGGCCAAGCTATGGCTACACCTTC
-	TRBJ2-1	TRBV19	-	CASSIIPSSYNEQFF	TGTGCCAGTAGTATTATTCCTAGCTCCTACAATGAGCAGTTCTTC
-	TRBJ2-7	TRBV7-9	-	CASSPGHLYEQYF	TGTGCCAGCAGCCCGGGACACCTATACGAGCAGTACTTC
-	TRBJ1-5	TRBV18	-	CASSPGTPPRPQHF	TGTGCCAGCTCACCGGGGACTCCTCCTAGGCCCCAGCATTTT
TRBD1	TRBJ1-2	TRBV10-3	-	CAISSGTGSSYTF	TGTGCCATCAGTTCCGGGACAGGATCTAGCTACACCTTC
-	TRBJ1-5	TRBV10-3	once	CAITQDYSNQPQHF	TGTGCCATCACCCAGGATTATAGCAATCAGCCCCAGCATTTT
-	TRBJ2-2	TRBV2	-	CASTRGGYGELFF	TGTGCCAGCACCCGGGGAGGCTATGGGGAGCTGTTTTTT
TRBD1	TRBJ1-1	TRBV7-9	once	CASSLEGGGNTEAFF	TGTGCCAGCAGCTTAGAAGGGGGCGGGAACACTGAAGCTTTCTTT
TRBD2	TRBJ2-7	TRBV30	-	CAWSNRLAGEGSYEQYF	TGTGCCTGGAGTAATCGACTAGCGGGAGAGGGCTCATACGAGCAGTACTTC
-	TRBJ2-5	TRBV5-1	-	CASSSGKETQYF	TGCGCCAGCAGCTCAGGGAAAGAGACCCAGTACTTC
-	TRBJ1-1	TRBV7-2	-	CASSFWTENTEAFF	TGTGCCAGCAGCTTTTGGACAGAGAACACTGAAGCTTTCTTT
TRBD1	TRBJ1-2	TRBV28	-	CASRTPQGAYGYTF	TGTGCCAGCAGAACACCTCAGGGGGCCTATGGCTACACCTTC
TRBD1	TRBJ1-2	TRBV5-4	once	CASSLAGTGYGYTF	TGTGCCAGCAGCTTGGCCGGGACAGGGTATGGCTACACCTTC
TRBD1	TRBJ1-5	TRBV19	-	CASSAGTGNNQPQHF	TGTGCCAGTAGTGCCGGGACAGGGAATAATCAGCCCCAGCATTTT
TRBD2	TRBJ2-1	TRBV13	-	CASSQGLDDEQFF	TGTGCCAGCAGCCAAGGACTAGACGATGAGCAGTTCTTC
TRBD1	TRBJ1-2	TRBV18	once	CASSPGTDRGYTF	TGTGCCAGCTCACCGGGGACAGATCGTGGCTACACCTTC
-	TRBJ2-7	TRBV21-1	few	CASSKAIGLADDSYEQYF	TGTGCCAGCAGCAAAGCTATAGGACTAGCGGACGACTCCTACGAGCAGTACTTC
TRBD2	TRBJ2-3	TRBV6-4	once	CASSDSGTSGKFRTDTQYF	TGTGCCAGCAGTGACTCCGGGACTAGCGGGAAGTTCCGAACAGATACGCAGTATTTT
TRBD1	TRBJ2-7	TRBV28	-	CASNIAGTGSYEQYF	TGTGCCAGCAACATAGCCGGGACAGGGAGCTACGAGCAGTACTTC
-	TRBJ2-7	TRBV5-6	-	CASSLWGRSYEQYF	TGTGCCAGCAGCCTCTGGGGGAGGAGTTACGAGCAGTACTTC
TRBD2	TRBJ2-1	TRBV28	-	CASSGGVAGAYEQFF	TGTGCCAGCAGTGGTGGAGTAGCGGGAGCATACGAGCAGTTCTTC
-	TRBJ1-6	TRBV25-1	-	CASSVANSPLHF	TGTGCCAGCAGTGTGGCCAATTCACCCCTCCACTTT
TRBD2	TRBJ2-7	TRBV27	-	CASTPLGGRNEQYF	TGTGCCAGCACCCCCCTCGGCGGGAGGAACGAGCAGTACTTC
TRBD2	TRBJ2-1	TRBV5-6	-	CASSTAGGISYNEQFF	TGTGCCAGCAGCACTGCGGGAGGTATATCTTACAATGAGCAGTTCTTC
-	TRBJ1-6	TRBV10-2	once	CASSESGSYSPLHF	TGCGCCAGCAGTGAGTCGGGGAGTTATTCACCCCTCCACTTT